The 14 T cell receptor beta chains below were found in one sample sequenced in a study of blood T cell repertoires in COVID-19. Using immunoSEQ multiplex PCR, the repertoire was profiled, and TCRdb retains in-frame clones only, with some absent. The sample lists roughly 69,000 clones; 80% to 90% were seen once. The specimen sequenced was peripheral blood. The receptor set was obtained from a man in his fifties or sixties with active COVID-19.

The chain recombines TRBV4-2 with TRBJ2-7, with 7 bases aligning to TRBD2. CDR3 size: 14 residues. V lost 2 bases to trimming and J lost 2 bases; unmatched junction nucleotides: 3. Germline V gene data show CDR1 as LGHNA and CDR2 as YNFKEQ. The CDR3 protein is CASSQTSETYEQYF. The CDR3 bases are TGTGCCAGCAGCCAAACTAGCGAAACCTACGAGCAGTACTTC.

The chain carries TRBV6-1 and TRBJ1-5; maybe TRBD1 (5 bases). CDR3 size: 14 residues. V lost 2 bases and J lost 4, with 9 bases in between. Per the germline V gene, CDR1 is MNHNS and CDR2 is SASEGT. Here the CDR3 DNA reads TGTGCCAGCAGTGAAACAGGCTCTAATCAGCCCCAGCATTTT. Protein: CASSETGSNQPQHF.

The chain links TRBV4-1 to TRBJ2-1, with D maybe TRBD1 (7 bases). The CDR3 loop spans 15 amino acids. Germline-derived CDR1 and CDR2 are MGHRA and YSYEKL. The V and J ends lost 0 bases and 9 bases respectively, with 15 bases between them. CDR3 loop: CASSQDRQGGAEQFF. CDR3 coding DNA: TGCGCCAGCAGCCAAGATCGTCAGGGGGGCGCTGAGCAGTTCTTC.

The genes are TRBV5-1 and TRBJ1-3; TRBD1 aligns across 7 bases. This CDR3 has 14 residues. Losses at the gene ends were 4 bases for V and 8 bases for J; bases not matched to a gene: 9. Germline V CDR1 and CDR2: SGHRS, YFSETQ. The CDR3 coding sequence is TGCGCCAGCAGCACAAACGACAGGGCGGACACCATATATTTT. Protein product: CASSTNDRADTIYF.

This clone showed up just a few times. The chain recombines TRBV19 with TRBJ1-5; 7 nucleotides agree with TRBD1. V lost 6 bases, J lost 0 bases, and 5 bases stayed unmatched. This CDR3 spans 15 amino acids. The germline V gene has CDR1 LNHDA and CDR2 SQIVND (reference sequence). This CDR3 reads CASRTRQGSNQPQHF. Here the CDR3 DNA reads TGTGCCAGTAGGACCCGACAGGGTAGCAATCAGCCCCAGCATTTT.

This chain links TRBV6-5 with TRBJ1-2, with 8 nucleotides matching TRBD1. Germline assignment: CDR1 MNHEY and CDR2 SVGAGI. With V trimmed by 6 bases and J by 5 bases, 2 bases remained unmatched. The CDR3 consists of 12 residues. CDR3: CASSGQGYGYTF. CDR3 bases: TGTGCCAGCAGCGGACAGGGATATGGCTACACCTTC.

The chain links TRBV5-1 to TRBJ2-7; TRBD2 matches 12 bases. V dropped 2 bases and J dropped 6; count of bases not matched to a gene: 0. CDR1 and CDR2 (germline): SGHRS, YFSETQ. The CDR3 contains 13 residues. The CDR3 DNA follows: TGCGCCAGCAGCTTACTAGCGGGAGGCGAGCAGTACTTC. This translates into CASSLLAGGEQYF.

This chain links TRBV11-2 with TRBJ1-1; a possible D gene is TRBD1 (6 bases). The germline V gene has CDR1 SGHAT and CDR2 FQNNGV. With 3 bases removed from V and 7 bases from J, the gap between germline ends came to 18 bases. The CDR3 is 15 residues long. CDR3 in amino acids: CASSFAPVTGLEAFF. DNA for the CDR3: TGTGCCAGCAGCTTCGCACCCGTTACAGGGCTTGAAGCTTTCTTT.

V usage is TRBV7-9 and J usage is TRBJ1-3; the D gene is possibly TRBD1 (6 bases). The CDR3 is 17 amino acids. The V gene lost 2 bases and the J gene lost 0 bases, with 14 bases spanning the gap. The germline CDR1 and CDR2 sequences are SEHNR and FQNEAQ (reference sequence). The CDR3 reads CASSLLRDTNSGNTIYF. CDR3 nucleotides: TGTGCCAGCAGCTTATTACGGGACACAAACTCTGGAAACACCATATATTTT.

Concerning this clone: Sequence at one end of the junction differs from germline and may be a read error. The chain has TRBV2 and TRBJ2-1; D is perhaps TRBD2 (6 bases). The CDR3 is 13 residues long. Germline values: CDR1 SNHLY, CDR2 FYNNEI. CDR3 region: CTSITGTYNEQFF. The CDR3 bases are TGTACCAGCATAACCGGGACTTACAATGAGCAGTTCTTC. The whole variable domain, filled in from reference TRBV2 and TRBJ2-1, reads EPEVTQTPSHQVTQMGQEVILRCVPISNHLYFYWYRQILGQKVEFLVSFYNNEISEKSEIFDDQFSVERPDGSNFTLKIRSTKLEDSAMYFCTSITGTYNEQFFGPGTRLTVL.

The V gene is TRBV7-9, the J gene TRBJ2-7; 7 nucleotides match TRBD1. The J segment lost 2 bases and the V segment lost 5 bases, leaving 9 bases of the junction unmatched. Per the germline V gene, CDR1 is SEHNR and CDR2 is FQNEAQ (reference sequence). The CDR3 consists of 15 residues. The CDR3 DNA reads as TGTGCCAGCAGCCCCGACAGGGCGACTCCCTACGAGCAGTACTTC. Translated: CASSPDRATPYEQYF.

V is TRBV15 and J is TRBJ1-5; D may be TRBD1 (6 bases). Trimming left V 3 bases short and J 6 bases short, with 15 bases between. The CDR3 spans 15 residues. The germline gives CDR1 LNHNV, CDR2 YYDKDF (reference sequence). CDR3 in DNA: TGTGCCACCAGCAGTAACGCAGGGGTGGTTCAGCCCCAGCATTTT. This sequence encodes CATSSNAGVVQPQHF. Full variable domain (remainder filled in from reference TRBV15 and TRBJ1-5): DAMVIQNPRYQVTQFGKPVTLSCSQTLNHNVMYWYQQKSSQAPKLLFHYYDKDFNNEADTPDNFQSRRPNTSFCFLDIRSPGLGDTAMYLCATSSNAGVVQPQHFGDGTRLSIL.

This chain links TRBV9 with TRBJ2-1, with TRBD1 as a possible D gene (5 bases). Trimming left V 2 bases short and J 8 bases short, with 11 bases between. Germline CDR1 and CDR2: SGDLS and YYNGEE. This CDR3 is built from 13 residues. The CDR3 bases are TGTGCCAGCAGCGTGACGGGCAGGGATGAGCAGTTCTTC. Protein sequence: CASSVTGRDEQFF.

The chain employs TRBV24-1 and TRBJ2-1; D perhaps matches TRBD1 (6 bases). V lost 5 bases and J lost 5, with 18 bases in between. The CDR3 consists of 16 residues. Germline V lookup: CDR1 KGHDR, CDR2 SFDVKD. The DNA for the CDR3 is TGTGCCACCAGTGGCTATGGAGCAGGGGATAACAATGAGCAGTTCTTC. Protein product: CATSGYGAGDNNEQFF.